This TCR beta chain was obtained from a study of blood T cell repertoires in COVID-19. The CDR3 totals 18 residues. Profiled with immunoSEQ multiplex PCR; TCRdb holds only in-frame clones, not every one. Of about 110,000 clones detected, around 64% appear once; the ten largest clones hold roughly 2%. Sequenced input: peripheral blood. This chain joins TRBV21-1 and TRBJ1-5; the table's D call, TRBD1, has no DNA check behind it. TRBV21-1 is assigned pseudogene status. The clonotype originates from a woman aged 40 to 50 with acute or convalescent COVID-19. CDR3: CASSKGQGARVCNQPQHF. CDR3 in DNA: TGTGCCAGCAGCAAAGGACAGGGGGCGCGGGTCTGCAATCAGCCCCAGCATTTT.